What follows is one T cell receptor beta chain and its context. Antigen: not known. This sample was taken from a study of cytomegalovirus exposure and HLA in healthy donors. Turning to the study itself: Around 80 million unique TCRs from HLA-typed donors were held in an early data release.

The study's findings and limits: Researchers had no immune exposure information except CMV serostatus available. Sequencing probably produced one cluster of sequence variants that were highly shared.

Vbeta (60) and Jbeta (13) primers were used in the PCR. Libraries were prepared by immunoSEQ multiplex PCR; TCRdb keeps only in-frame clonotypes and omits some of them. This sample has 150,000 or so clones; 74% occur once, and the top ten carry around 4.7%. The ends lost 4 bases at V and 16 bases at J; junction bases unmatched: 7. The CDR3 is made up of 12 amino acids. Germline CDR1 reads MDHEN; CDR2 reads SYDVKM. The chain uses TRBV28 and TRBJ1-4; 9 bases are a match to TRBD1. The receptor was derived from a man between 18 and 29 years old in good health and CMV-seropositive. The sample was PBMCs. The CDR3 bases are TGTGCCAGCAGTTCTGACAGGGGGAGTGGGTTTTTT. Protein product: CASSSDRGSGFF.